One sample yielded the 32 T cell receptor delta chains listed below, sequenced in a study of γδ T cells in repeated Plasmodium falciparum infection. TCRdb reanalyzed the multiplex PCR reads using CATT. Altogether around 49,000 delta-chain clones are present, 1.5% to 2% being singletons, with the ten largest covering approximately 25%. Gammadelta T cells were flow-sorted from PBMC into Vgamma9/Vdelta2+ and Vdelta2-negative populations for bulk analysis. Specimen: gamma-delta T cells from blood. The receptor set was obtained from a pool of human donors (malaria-infected and uninfected, not separated).

At least ten counts were recorded for this clone. TCRdb assigns this DNA the protein of a much larger clone, which departs from its translation at residue 10; this likely reflects a read error, and the protein shown comes from translating the DNA. The rearrangement joins TRDV2 to TRDJ1, with TRDD3 matching 7 bases. Because TCRdb records no J gene, it was assigned here through a match of the DNA to germline. In germline, CDR1 is GEAIGNYY, CDR2 EKD. This CDR3 has 14 amino acids. This chain's CDR3 is CACDSLGTTGKLIF. CDR3 in DNA: TGTGCCTGTGACTCACTGGGGACTACCGGTAAACTCATCTTT.

This clone has more than one count but fewer than ten. A far larger clone is a single base away, which makes a read error likely. The same CDR3 can be traced to other DNA sequences in this sample. The CDR3: CAFKAFLDFIYWGTSYTDKLIF. The CDR3 DNA reads as TGTGCCTTTAAGGCCTTCCTAGATTTTATCTACTGGGGGACGTCGTACACCGATAAACTCATCTTT. The chain combines TRDV3 with TRDJ1; D possibly corresponds to TRDD3 (9 bases). TCRdb lists no J gene, so it was determined here by aligning the DNA to germline. The V and J ends lost 1 base and 0 bases respectively, with 36 bases between them. The germline V gene encodes CDR1 TVYSNPD and CDR2 GDNSRS (reference sequence). This CDR3 spans 22 amino acids.

As to this clone: The amino acid sequence in TCRdb belongs to a much larger clone and departs from this DNA's translation at residue 12, likely a sequencing read error; the sequence shown is translated from the DNA. The rearrangement links TRDV1 to TRDJ1; 7 bases line up with TRDD3. Here the J gene came from matching the DNA to germline, since TCRdb omits it. CDR1 TSWWSYY and CDR2 QGS come from the germline V gene. The CDR3 spans 15 residues. The CDR3 sequence: CALGEKAGYADRLIF. The CDR3 coding sequence is TGTGCTCTTGGGGAAAAGGCAGGATACGCCGATAGACTCATCTTT.

This clone was detected ten times or more. A read error is likely here: a far larger clone is one base away. Other DNA sequences in the same sample also yield this CDR3. The chain links TRDV1 to TRDJ1; no definite D call. In the absence of a J gene in TCRdb, the DNA was matched to germline to assign it here. Germline assignment: CDR1 TSWWSYY and CDR2 QGS. Between the trimmed V and J ends, which lost 1 base and 9 bases, there was a span of 9 bases. The CDR3 runs to 12 residues. The CDR3 sequence is CALGEPRGELIF. The CDR3 DNA is TGTGCTCTTGGGGAACCCCGAGGTGAACTCATCTTT.

There are many counts of this clone. This sequence is one base from a far larger clone and is likely a read error. Other DNA sequences in the sample encode the same CDR3. CDR3 bases: TGTGCCTTCTCCACAGAGGGAACTGGGGGATATTGCACCGATAAACTCATCTTT. The encoded protein is CAFSTEGTGGYCTDKLIF. The chain is built from TRDV3 and TRDJ1; 11 nucleotides align to TRDD3. This CDR3 has 18 amino acids. V dropped 3 bases and J dropped 1; count of bases not matched to a gene: 16. The germline V gene has CDR1 TVYSNPD and CDR2 GDNSRS (reference sequence).

This clone was seen ten or more times. One base separates it from a far larger clone, so it is likely a read error. Other nucleotide sequences in the sample specify the same CDR3. This chain links TRDV2 with TRDJ1; weak D call: TRDD1 (5 bases). The germline V gene encodes CDR1 GEAIGNYY and CDR2 EKD. The CDR3 consists of 9 residues. In DNA form, the CDR3 reads TGTGCCCCAGAAAATAAACTCATCTTC. Residues: CAPENKLIF.

This clone was recorded at least ten times. It may be a read error: a sequence one base away is much more abundant. V is TRDV1 and J is TRDJ1, with 7 nucleotides matching TRDD3. With V trimmed by 0 bases and J by 10 bases, 38 bases remained unmatched. This CDR3 comprises 24 residues. The germline V gene has CDR1 TSWWSYY and CDR2 QGS. The CDR3, as DNA: TGTGCTCTTGGGGAACTCACTCCACTTCCACCCCGTTGGGGGTGGGGGAACGGTGATATGGGACTCATCTTT. Its translation: CALGELTPLPPRWGWGNGDMGLIF.

This clone was seen at least ten times. The mismatch at residue 4 between this DNA's translation and the TCRdb protein of a much larger clone likely reflects a read error; the protein shown is translated from the DNA. The chain is built from TRDV1 and TRDJ1; D is unresolved. TCRdb offers no J gene call, so here the DNA was matched to germline to obtain one. CDR3 length: 13 residues. The V end was cut by 8 bases, the J end by 3 bases, with 13 bases between. CDR1 and CDR2 (germline): TSWWSYY, QGS. The CDR3 protein is CALRRLRPDKLIF. The CDR3 DNA reads as TGTGCTCTTAGGCGCCTAAGGCCCGATAAACTCATCTTT.

This clone was recorded at least ten times. The TCRdb protein comes from a much larger clone and disagrees with this DNA's translation at residue 6, likely due to a read error; the protein given here is derived from the DNA. V gene TRAV38-2/DV8 combines with J gene TRDJ1; tentative D call: TRDD3 (6 bases). The J gene, absent from TCRdb, was called here by matching the DNA to germline. Germline values: CDR1 TSESDYY, CDR2 QEAYKQQN. The CDR3 contains 15 residues. Trimming took off 4 bases at V and 3 bases at J, with 16 bases between the two ends. CDR3 in amino acids: CAYRGAGMIPDKLIF. CDR3 bases: TGTGCTTATAGGGGGGCGGGGATGATTCCCGATAAACTCATCTTT.

The chain is built from TRDV2 and TRDJ1; 9 nucleotides line up with TRDD3. The J gene, left out of TCRdb, was set here by checking the DNA against germline. Germline values: CDR1 GEAIGNYY, CDR2 EKD. V lost 0 bases, J lost 0 bases, and 22 bases stayed unmatched. The CDR3 consists of 22 residues. The CDR3 nucleotides read TGTGCCTGTGACACCATCCTACGTGCCAACGTACTGGGGGACAAGTACACCGATAAACTCATCTTT. Translated, it gives CACDTILRANVLGDKYTDKLIF.

This clone was recorded a few times. The protein that TCRdb holds for this DNA derives from a much larger clone and differs from the translated DNA at residue 13, which likely indicates a read error; the protein shown here is translated from the DNA. V usage is TRDV3 and J usage is TRDJ1; 13 nucleotides match TRDD3. Germline V gene data show CDR1 as TVYSNPD and CDR2 as GDNSRS (reference sequence). CDR3 size: 18 residues. V gave up 1 base and J gave up 3 bases; unmatched junction bases: 14. This CDR3 reads CAFTPVLGDTEMPDKLIF. In nucleotides, the CDR3 is TGTGCCTTTACCCCAGTACTGGGGGATACGGAGATGCCCGATAAACTCATCTTT.

As for this clone: The protein given by TCRdb reflects a much larger clone and differs at residue 3 from this DNA's translation, likely from a read error; the protein shown is the DNA's translation. The J gene is TRDJ1, the V gene TRDV1; 7 positions agree with TRDD3. TCRdb carries no J gene annotation; the J gene was assigned here by matching the DNA with germline. The V gene's germline CDR1 is TSWWSYY and CDR2 QGS. The CDR3 is 20 amino acids. In DNA, the CDR3 is TGTGCTTTTGGGAGAAGGGGCTTACGGTGTGGGGGAAAACGTACCGATAAACTCATCTTT. Translating it yields CAFGRRGLRCGGKRTDKLIF.

This clone was found a few times. This DNA's translation and the protein TCRdb lists, from a much larger clone, do not match at residue 14, likely due to a read error; the protein shown is translated from the DNA. The DNA of the CDR3 is TGTGCCTGTGACACACAACGGCTCATGGAGGCACCGACTAGGGAAGGTACCGATAAACTCATCTTT. Protein: CACDTQRLMEAPTREGTDKLIF. V usage is TRDV2 and J usage is TRDJ1; D remains ambiguous. The J gene, left out of TCRdb, was set here by checking the DNA against germline. V was clipped by 1 base and J by 2 bases, with 34 bases between them. From germline, CDR1 is GEAIGNYY and CDR2 EKD. This CDR3 has 22 residues.

This clone was observed at least ten times. The mismatch at residue 9 between this DNA's translation and the TCRdb protein of a much larger clone likely reflects a read error; the protein shown is translated from the DNA. This sequence joins TRDV1 and TRDJ1, with unresolved D. The CDR3 is 14 amino acids. Germline lookup yields CDR1 TSWWSYY and CDR2 QGS. The V end was cut by 5 bases, the J end by 3 bases, with 13 bases between. CDR3: CALGCAQVADKLIF. The CDR3 DNA follows: TGTGCTCTTGGGTGTGCTCAAGTGGCCGATAAACTCATCTTT.

As regards this clone: The mismatch at residue 4 between this DNA's translation and the TCRdb protein of a much larger clone likely reflects a read error; the protein shown is translated from the DNA. The chain recombines TRDV1 with TRDJ1, with D unresolved. Matching the DNA to germline supplied the J gene, which TCRdb does not give. Germline V gives CDR1 TSWWSYY, CDR2 QGS. The CDR3 runs 16 residues. In nucleotides, the CDR3 is TGTGCTCTTGAGGAACCCCTCTGGAGTGGAAGCCCAAAACTCATCTTT. This encodes CALEEPLWSGSPKLIF.

This clone was seen many times. The same CDR3 also results from other DNA sequences found in this sample. CDR3 nucleotides: TGTGCCTGTGACCCGTTGGGGGATAACACCGATAAACTCATCTTT. As protein: CACDPLGDNTDKLIF. The J gene is TRDJ1, the V gene TRDV2, with 9 bases that match TRDD3. The J gene, missing from TCRdb, was assigned here through DNA to germline matching. The ends lost 3 bases at V and 0 bases at J; junction bases unmatched: 4. This CDR3 has 15 amino acids. Germline V gene sequence: CDR1 GEAIGNYY, CDR2 EKD.

This clone was seen only a few times. Since a far larger clone is one base different, this is likely a read error. The sample contains more than one DNA sequence encoding this CDR3. This sequence joins TRDV1 and TRDJ1; D not resolved. In the absence of a J gene in TCRdb, the DNA was matched to germline to assign it here. CDR1 and CDR2 (germline): TSWWSYY, QGS. This CDR3 is built from 14 residues. Trimming removed 4 bases from V and 8 bases from J, with 17 bases in between. In DNA, the CDR3 is TGTGCTCTTGGGGGGTTTCCCTTTAGCGGCAAACTCATCTTT. Its protein product is CALGGFPFSGKLIF.

This clone is categorized as medium-sized. V and J are TRDV3 and TRDJ3, with 10 bases aligning to TRDD3. The V and J ends lost 1 base and 2 bases, in that order; junction bases with no gene match: 17. The CDR3 contains 21 residues. Germline-derived CDR1 and CDR2 are TVYSNPD and GDNSRS (reference sequence). The CDR3 loop reads CAFNPFPINWGIPWDTRQMFF. As DNA, the CDR3 is TGTGCCTTTAACCCCTTCCCGATTAACTGGGGGATTCCCTGGGACACCCGACAGATGTTTTTC.

Remarks on this clone: This DNA translates differently at residue 4 from the TCRdb protein, which is that of a much larger clone; a read error is likely, and the protein shown is the DNA's own translation. V usage is TRDV2 and J usage is TRDJ1, with 9 bases that match TRDD3. Germline matching of the DNA provided the J gene here, since TCRdb leaves it blank. The CDR3 has 20 residues. V was pared by 5 bases and J by 0 bases, with 21 bases of the junction left unmatched. Germline V lookup: CDR1 GEAIGNYY, CDR2 EKD. The CDR3 region has the DNA TGTGCCTGTGGCCCTCTAGGTCTGGGGGATGAGAACCTATACACCGATAAACTCATCTTT. Its protein product is CACGPLGLGDENLYTDKLIF.

In its sample, this clone was seen many times. The protein held in TCRdb is that of a much larger clone and does not match this DNA's translation at residue 4, likely because of a read error; the protein shown is translated from the DNA. The V gene is TRDV2, the J gene TRDJ1; 9 bases are a match to TRDD3. Assignment of the J gene here rests on matching the DNA to germline, because TCRdb gives none. V was clipped by 5 bases and J by 0 bases; unmatched bases: 18. From germline, CDR1 is GEAIGNYY and CDR2 EKD. This CDR3 contains 19 residues. CDR3 protein: CACGTLSPTGGRYTDKLIF. The CDR3 DNA follows: TGTGCCTGTGGCACTTTGAGCCCCACTGGGGGACGGTACACCGATAAACTCATCTTT.

This clone was seen many times. V is TRDV2 and J is TRDJ1, with 9 bases identical to TRDD3. Because TCRdb records no J gene, it was assigned here through a match of the DNA to germline. Germline V gives CDR1 GEAIGNYY, CDR2 EKD. V trimming: 0 bases; J trimming: 7 bases; junction bases outside the gene matches: 17. The CDR3 is 18 amino acids. CDR3 bases: TGTGCCTGTGACACCGTTGGGAGTGGGGATACGCGTGGCCCTAAACTCATCTTT. The encoded protein is CACDTVGSGDTRGPKLIF.

This clone was found a few times. TCRdb's listed protein matches a much larger clone and diverges from this DNA's translation at residue 10, likely through a read error; the protein shown comes from the DNA. CDR3 sequence: CALGDPYFPEGTLIF. The CDR3 DNA follows: TGTGCTCTTGGGGATCCCTATTTTCCTGAGGGAACACTCATCTTT. This chain links TRDV1 with TRDJ1, with D possibly matching TRDD2 (5 bases). No J segment appears in TCRdb, so it was assigned here by matching the sequence to germline. Trimming shortened V by 3 bases and J by 10 bases, and 21 bases separated the two germline ends. The CDR3 is 15 amino acids. Germline assignment: CDR1 TSWWSYY and CDR2 QGS.

A note on this clone: The translation of this DNA and the TCRdb protein of a much larger clone differ at residue 10, probably owing to a read error; the protein shown here is translated from the DNA. This chain links TRDV1 with TRDJ1; 11 bases match TRDD3. The J gene was not available in TCRdb and was assigned here by matching the DNA to germline segments. There are 15 residues in the CDR3. From germline, CDR1 is TSWWSYY and CDR2 QGS. The V and J ends lost 9 bases and 8 bases, in that order; junction bases with no gene match: 14. The CDR3 bases are TGTGCTCTGCTCGCTCATGGGGGATACGTCGGGAAACTCATCTTT. Translated: CALLAHGGYVGKLIF.

This clone was found a few times. This likely traces to a read error, being one base from a far larger clone. Other DNA sequences of this sample code for an identical CDR3. The chain employs TRDV3 and TRDJ1, with TRDD3 identical over 8 bases. The CDR3 consists of 16 residues. Germline V gene data show CDR1 as TVYSNPD and CDR2 as GDNSRS (reference sequence). For the CDR3, the DNA is TGTGCCTTTGATTACTGGGGGCCAGCGTACACCGATAAACTCATTTTT. It is translated as CAFDYWGPAYTDKLIF.

This clone showed up just a few times. TCRdb has a much larger clone's protein, which differs at residue 17 from the translation of this DNA, likely because of a read error; what is shown is the protein translated from the DNA. This chain joins TRDV1 and TRDJ1, with 10 positions matching TRDD3. No J gene is reported in TCRdb; it was inferred here by comparing the DNA with germline. CDR1 is TSWWSYY and CDR2 is QGS in the germline V gene. V gave up 5 bases and J gave up 5 bases; unmatched junction bases: 44. The CDR3 totals 27 residues. The chain's CDR3 is CALGRRFALIDLQYWGMSFSPLDKLIF. CDR3 DNA sequence: TGTGCTCTTGGGCGACGCTTTGCCCTCATAGACTTGCAGTACTGGGGGATGTCTTTTAGTCCCCTGGATAAACTCATCTTT.

Concerning this clone itself: The protein held in TCRdb is that of a much larger clone and does not match this DNA's translation at residue 4, likely because of a read error; the protein shown is translated from the DNA. This sequence joins TRDV2 and TRDJ1, with D possibly TRDD3 on 6 matching bases. Here the J gene came from matching the DNA to germline, since TCRdb omits it. With 5 bases removed from V and 8 bases from J, the gap between germline ends came to 29 bases. The CDR3 is made up of 17 amino acids. Germline V gene data show CDR1 as GEAIGNYY and CDR2 as EKD. Here the CDR3 reads CACGQLIPEVDTSKLIF. CDR3 sequence (DNA): TGTGCCTGTGGCCAATTAATTCCAGAGGTGGATACATCGAAACTCATCTTT.

This clone was counted a few times. This DNA's translation differs at residue 8 from TCRdb's protein, which comes from a much larger clone; a read error is likely, and the protein shown is translated from the DNA. The same CDR3 also results from other DNA sequences found in this sample. J is TRDJ1 and V is TRAV36/DV7; D is ambiguous. The J gene comes from matching the DNA to germline here; TCRdb lacks it. Germline CDR1 is VTNFRS and CDR2 is LTSSGIE (reference sequence). The CDR3 covers 12 residues. The CDR3 sequence: CAVRGTTEKLIF. CDR3 DNA: TGTGCTGTAAGAGGAACAACCGAAAAACTCATCTTT. The full variable domain, completed using reference TRAV36/DV7 and TRDJ1, is EDKVVQSPLSLVVHEGDTVTLNCSYEVTNFRSLLWYKQEKKAPTFLFMLTSSGIEKKSGRLSSILDKKELSSILNITATQTGDSAIYLCAVRGTTEKLIFGKGTRVTVEP.

This clone has a handful of counts. The protein in TCRdb stems from a much larger clone and differs at residue 3 from this DNA's translation, likely a read error; here the protein is translated from the DNA. The rearrangement joins TRDV1 to TRDJ2; TRDD3 agrees at 7 bases. Here the J gene was assigned by germline matching of the DNA, as TCRdb has none. Germline V gene sequence: CDR1 TSWWSYY, CDR2 QGS. This CDR3 is built from 20 residues. CDR3: CAPGEPLSAGGFTLTAQLFF. CDR3 sequence (DNA): TGTGCTCCTGGGGAACCCCTGTCGGCTGGGGGTTTCACTTTGACAGCACAACTCTTCTTT.

The CDR3 sequence: CACDTEGEGTDKLIF. CDR3 sequence (DNA): TGTGCCTGTGACACCGAGGGAGAGGGCACCGATAAACTCATCTTT. This rearrangement joins TRDV2 to TRDJ1; D remains ambiguous. TCRdb offers no J gene call, so here the DNA was matched to germline to obtain one. Trimming pared 0 bases from V and 1 base from J, leaving 11 bases between. This CDR3 has 15 residues. The germline V gene has CDR1 GEAIGNYY and CDR2 EKD.

Regarding this clone: Translating this DNA gives a protein that differs at residue 11 from the TCRdb one, which belongs to a much larger clone; a read error is likely, and the protein shown is this translation. The V call is TRDV3, the J call TRDJ1; 12 nucleotides match TRDD3. Germline CDR1 is TVYSNPD and CDR2 is GDNSRS (reference sequence). CDR3 size: 24 residues. With 2 bases clipped from V and 0 bases from J, the junction kept 31 bases outside the gene matches. The CDR3 nucleotides are TGTGCCTTTGTCATCGCTCCGAAACTATCTGCTGGGGGATACGGGCCTCTCTACACCGATAAACTCATCTTT. Encoded protein: CAFVIAPKLSAGGYGPLYTDKLIF.

This clone was seen only a few times. The protein TCRdb gives is from a much larger clone and does not agree with this DNA's translation at residue 18, likely a read error; the protein shown here comes from the DNA. The V gene is listed as TRDV1; no J gene was called; the D segment call TRDD3 is taken from the table without a DNA check. This CDR3 is built from 20 residues. CDR1 is TSWWSYY, CDR2 QGS, per germline. The CDR3 is CALGELQVRGCPYYTDKIIF. The DNA of the CDR3 is TGTGCTCTTGGGGAACTTCAGGTCCGGGGATGCCCCTATTACACCGATAAAATCATCTTT.

This clone was picked up many times. For this DNA, TCRdb reports the protein of a much larger clone, which diverges at residue 20, most likely from a read error; the protein presented here is translated directly from the DNA. The rearrangement joins TRDV1 to TRDJ1; 8 bases align to TRDD3. This CDR3 spans 23 amino acids. Looked up from germline, CDR1 is TSWWSYY and CDR2 is QGS. The CDR3 sequence: CALGVPSIPFHSTGGRAQDRLIF. The CDR3 DNA sequence: TGTGCTCTTGGGGTTCCGTCTATTCCCTTCCACAGTACTGGGGGGCGAGCCCAGGATAGACTCATCTTT.